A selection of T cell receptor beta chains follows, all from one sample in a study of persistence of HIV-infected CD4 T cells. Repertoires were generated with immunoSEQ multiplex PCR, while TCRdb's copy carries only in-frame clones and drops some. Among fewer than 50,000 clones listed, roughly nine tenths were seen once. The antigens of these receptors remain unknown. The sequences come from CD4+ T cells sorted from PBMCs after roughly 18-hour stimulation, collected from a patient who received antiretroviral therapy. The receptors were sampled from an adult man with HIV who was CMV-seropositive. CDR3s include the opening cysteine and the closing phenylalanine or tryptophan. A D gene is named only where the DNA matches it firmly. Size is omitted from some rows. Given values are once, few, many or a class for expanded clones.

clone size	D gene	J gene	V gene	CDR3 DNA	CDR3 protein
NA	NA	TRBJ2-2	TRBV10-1	TGCGCCAGCTTTCATCATGGGGGACATTGTAGGGTGAACACCGGGGAGCTGTTTTTT	CASFHHGGHCRVNTGELFF
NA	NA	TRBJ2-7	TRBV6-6	TGTGCCAGCAGGATGGAGCGTTTCAACGAGCAGTACTTC	CASRMERFNEQYF
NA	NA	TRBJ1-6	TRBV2	TGTGCCAGCAGGGGGACTTCGTATAATTCACCCCTCCACTTT	CASRGTSYNSPLHF
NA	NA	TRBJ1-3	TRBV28	TGTGCCAGCAGTTTTCACAGTAACTCTGGAAACACCATATATTTT	CASSFHSNSGNTIYF
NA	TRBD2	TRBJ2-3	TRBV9	TGTGCCAGCAGCGCTAAACCGACTAGCGGAAGCACAGATACGCAGTATTTT	CASSAKPTSGSTDTQYF
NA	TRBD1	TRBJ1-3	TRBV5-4	TGTGCCAGCAGCGCGGACAGGGCTAACACCATATATTTT	CASSADRANTIYF
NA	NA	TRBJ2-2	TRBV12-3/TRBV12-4	TGTGCCAGCAAGGTAGCAAACGGGGAGCTGTTTTTT	CASKVANGELFF
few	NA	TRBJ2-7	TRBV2	TGTGCCAGCAGGCGTTTCAGTCACGAGCAGTACTTC	CASRRFSHEQYF
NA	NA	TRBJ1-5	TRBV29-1	TGCAGCGTTGGGGAGGGTTACAATCAGCCCCAGCATTTT	CSVGEGYNQPQHF
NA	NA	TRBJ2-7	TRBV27	TGTGCCAGTCAGGAAACAGGGACCTACGAGCAGTACTTC	CASQETGTYEQYF
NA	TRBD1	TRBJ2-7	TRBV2	TGTGCCAGCAGATCACAGGGGGCTTCAGGCGAGCAGTACTTC	CASRSQGASGEQYF
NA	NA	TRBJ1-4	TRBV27	TGTGCCAGCTCTTACAGGGAATCTAATGAAAAACTGTTTTTT	CASSYRESNEKLFF
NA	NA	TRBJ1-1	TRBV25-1	TGTGCCAGCAGTGAGGCGGGAAACAGGAAGAACACTGAAGCTTTCTTT	CASSEAGNRKNTEAFF
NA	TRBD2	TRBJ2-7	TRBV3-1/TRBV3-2	TGTGCCAGCAGCCCGCCGGGACTAGCCTACGAGCAGTACTTC	CASSPPGLAYEQYF
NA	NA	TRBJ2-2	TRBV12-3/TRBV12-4	TGTGCCAGCAGTTTTCTACGCACCGGGGAGCTGTTTTTT	CASSFLRTGELFF
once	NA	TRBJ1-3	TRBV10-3	TGTGCCACAGTTGGGTGGGGAAACACCATATATTTT	CATVGWGNTIYF